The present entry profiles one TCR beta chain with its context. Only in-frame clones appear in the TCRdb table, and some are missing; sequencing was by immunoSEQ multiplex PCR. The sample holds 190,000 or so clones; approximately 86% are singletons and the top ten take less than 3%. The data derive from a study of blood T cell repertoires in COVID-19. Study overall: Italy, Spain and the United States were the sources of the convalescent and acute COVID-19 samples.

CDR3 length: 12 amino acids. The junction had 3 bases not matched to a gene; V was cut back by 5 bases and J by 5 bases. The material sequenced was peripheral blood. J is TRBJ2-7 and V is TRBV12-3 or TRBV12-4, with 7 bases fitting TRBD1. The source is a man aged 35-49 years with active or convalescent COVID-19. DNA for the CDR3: TGTGCCAGCAGTCAGGGACAGAACGAGCAGTACTTC. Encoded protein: CASSQGQNEQYF.